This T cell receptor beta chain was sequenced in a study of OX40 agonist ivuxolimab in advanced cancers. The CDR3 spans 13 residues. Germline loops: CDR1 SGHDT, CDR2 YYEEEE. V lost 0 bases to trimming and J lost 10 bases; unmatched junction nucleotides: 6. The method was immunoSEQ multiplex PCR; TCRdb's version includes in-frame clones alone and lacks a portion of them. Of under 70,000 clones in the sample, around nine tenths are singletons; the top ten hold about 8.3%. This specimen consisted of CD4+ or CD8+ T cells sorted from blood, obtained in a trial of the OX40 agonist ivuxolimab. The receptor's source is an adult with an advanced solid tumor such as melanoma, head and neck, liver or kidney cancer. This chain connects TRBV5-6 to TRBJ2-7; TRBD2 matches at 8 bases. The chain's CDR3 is CASSLVGGAGQYF. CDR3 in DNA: TGTGCCAGCAGCTTGGTCGGGGGGGCAGGTCAGTACTTC.